The 10 T cell receptor beta chains below come from one sample, sequenced in a study of CD8 T cells in Susac syndrome. With random hexamers, about 0.5 to 1 ug RNA was reverse transcribed. From the immunoSEQ multiplex PCR reads, TCRdb called clonotypes with MiXCR, one entry per CDR3 protein. This table holds 150,000 or so distinct CDR3 sequences, about 96% found once. The sequenced material came from CD4+ T cells from PBMCs. The receptors were sampled from a human donor with Susac syndrome.

V usage is TRBV15 and J usage is TRBJ2-5; perhaps TRBD2 as D (5 bases). The CDR3 is 16 amino acids. Germline CDR1 LNHNV, CDR2 YYDKDF (reference sequence). V was pared by 5 bases and J by 2 bases, with 18 bases between. The CDR3 is CATSQARRQSQETQYF. CDR3 nucleotides: TGTGCCACCAGCCAAGCGCGGAGGCAAAGTCAAGAGACCCAGTACTTC.

The rearrangement uses TRBV29-1 and TRBJ2-7; D may correspond to TRBD1 or TRBD2 (5 bases each). The V and J ends lost 5 bases and 1 base respectively, with 12 bases between them. The CDR3 is made up of 13 amino acids. CDR1 SQVTM and CDR2 ANQGSEA come from the germline V gene. The CDR3 nucleotides are TGCAGCGTTACCGGGACGCCTTCCTACGAGCAGTACTTC. Amino acid sequence: CSVTGTPSYEQYF.

This chain links TRBV29-1 with TRBJ2-5, with D possibly TRBD2 on 7 matching bases. Between the trimmed V and J ends, which lost 5 bases and 1 base, there was a span of 14 bases. Per the germline V gene, CDR1 is SQVTM and CDR2 is ANQGSEA. The CDR3 has 14 residues. In nucleotides, the CDR3 is TGCAGCGTTACAGGGAGGGGGGGCCAAGAGACCCAGTACTTC. Translation: CSVTGRGGQETQYF.

The chain is built from TRBV15 and TRBJ1-5, with unresolved D. Trimming shortened V by 3 bases and J by 3 bases, and 12 bases separated the two germline ends. The CDR3 spans 15 residues. Germline V CDR1 and CDR2: LNHNV, YYDKDF (reference sequence). In nucleotides, the CDR3 is TGTGCCACCAGCAGTGGCCGGGCCAACAATCAGCCCCAGCATTTT. Amino acid sequence: CATSSGRANNQPQHF.

The chain has TRBV15 and TRBJ2-5; D not certain. Germline lookup yields CDR1 LNHNV and CDR2 YYDKDF (reference sequence). The V end was cut by 4 bases, the J end by 3 bases, with 18 bases between. The CDR3 spans 16 residues. CDR3 nucleotide sequence: TGTGCCACCAGCAAGTTGGGGATGTCCGAAGAAGAGACCCAGTACTTC. This codes for CATSKLGMSEEETQYF.

The V gene is TRBV30, the J gene TRBJ2-2; D might be TRBD1 (6 bases). The CDR3 totals 13 residues. V lost 3 bases to trimming and J lost 7 bases, with 12 bases between them. Germline CDR1 and CDR2: GTSNPN and SVGIG (reference sequence). The CDR3 spells CAWSGTRGGELFF. Written as DNA, the CDR3 is TGTGCCTGGAGCGGGACCAGGGGCGGGGAGCTGTTTTTT. Complete variable domain (other parts from reference TRBV30 and TRBJ2-2): SQTIHQWPATLVQPVGSPLSLECTVEGTSNPNLYWYRQAAGRGLQLLFYSVGIGQISSEVPQNLSASRPQDRQFILSSKKLLLSDSGFYLCAWSGTRGGELFFGEGSRLTVL.

The gene calls are TRBV12-3 or TRBV12-4 and TRBJ1-6, with D maybe TRBD1 (5 bases). The CDR3 is made up of 14 amino acids. V was trimmed by 2 bases and J by 6 bases, leaving 8 bases between them. The DNA for the CDR3 is TGTGCCAGCAGTTTACGGGGGTCTAATTCACCCCTCCACTTT. Translated, it gives CASSLRGSNSPLHF.

The chain is built from TRBV29-1 and TRBJ2-5; D is unclear. The CDR3 extends over 12 amino acids. Trimming shortened V by 4 bases and J by 5 bases, and 11 bases separated the two germline ends. Germline-derived CDR1 and CDR2 are SQVTM and ANQGSEA. For the CDR3, the DNA is TGCAGCGTTGTTTTAGGTGGGGAGACCCAGTACTTC. Translating it yields CSVVLGGETQYF.

This clonotype was counted once. CDR3 nucleotides: TGCAGCGTAGAACAGGGGAACACTGAAGCTTTCTTT. Translation: CSVEQGNTEAFF. The chain recombines TRBV29-1 with TRBJ1-1; D is possibly TRBD1 (6 bases). The CDR3 contains 12 residues. The V gene's germline CDR1 is SQVTM and CDR2 ANQGSEA. The V end was cut by 6 bases, the J end by 1 base, with 9 bases between.

The chain employs TRBV6-1 and TRBJ1-1; D not certain. CDR3 length equals 13 residues. Per germline, CDR1 MNHNS and CDR2 SASEGT. V lost 8 bases to trimming and J lost 4 bases, with 14 bases between them. CDR3 nucleotide sequence: TGTGCCAGCGGGAGGGATTCGAGCACTGAAGCTTTCTTT. This sequence encodes CASGRDSSTEAFF.